This is a list of T cell receptor beta chains from one sample in a study of shared clonotypes between healthy human individuals. Data came from immunoSEQ multiplex PCR; TCRdb stores just in-frame clones and leaves some out. The data show a few million clones, more than 85% seen once. Sequenced sample: naive CD4+ T cells from PBMCs. Receptors were obtained from a man in his late teens or twenties in good health. Some clones in this sample may be carry-over from other donors' samples. CDR3s include the opening cysteine and the closing phenylalanine or tryptophan. A D gene is named only where the DNA matches it firmly. Clone size is stated in some rows and not others, as once, few, many or a class when expanded.

v_gene: TRBV27; len: 17; j_gene: TRBJ2-7; abundance: -; d_gene: TRBD2; CDR3nt: TGTGCCAGCAGTTCAAAACCGGGACTAGCGGAGCTCCTAGAGCAGTACTTC; CDR3aa: CASSSKPGLAELLEQYF
v_gene: TRBV5-6; len: 13; j_gene: TRBJ2-3; abundance: -; d_gene: -; CDR3nt: TGTGCCAGCAGCCCAGACCGGACAGATACGCAGTATTTT; CDR3aa: CASSPDRTDTQYF
v_gene: TRBV6-6; len: 14; j_gene: TRBJ1-4; abundance: -; d_gene: TRBD1; CDR3nt: TGTGCCAGCAGGCAGACAGGGAGGATTGAAAAACTGTTTTTT; CDR3aa: CASRQTGRIEKLFF
v_gene: TRBV7-2; len: 12; j_gene: TRBJ2-7; abundance: -; d_gene: -; CDR3nt: TGTGCCAGCAGCACGAGCTCCTACGAGCAGTACTTC; CDR3aa: CASSTSSYEQYF
v_gene: TRBV7-9; len: 17; j_gene: TRBJ2-1; abundance: -; d_gene: TRBD2; CDR3nt: TGTGCCAGCAGGGAGAGTCTAGCGGGAGTCGGCTACAATGAGCAGTTCTTC; CDR3aa: CASRESLAGVGYNEQFF
v_gene: TRBV7-8; len: 17; j_gene: TRBJ1-2; abundance: -; d_gene: TRBD1; CDR3nt: TGTGCCAGCAGCTTAGCACAGAGACAGGGACCTAACTATGGCTACACCTTC; CDR3aa: CASSLAQRQGPNYGYTF
v_gene: TRBV19; len: 13; j_gene: TRBJ2-5; abundance: -; d_gene: -; CDR3nt: TGTGCCAGTAGTATTTTAGGTGGCGAGACCCAGTACTTC; CDR3aa: CASSILGGETQYF
v_gene: TRBV14; len: 15; j_gene: TRBJ1-2; abundance: once; d_gene: TRBD1; CDR3nt: TGTGCCAGCAGGGAGACCGGGACAGCTAAGAGTGGCTACACCTTC; CDR3aa: CASRETGTAKSGYTF
v_gene: TRBV5-5; len: 17; j_gene: TRBJ2-2; abundance: once; d_gene: -; CDR3nt: TGTGCCAGCAGCTTGTACCCCGAAAAACGGGAAACCGGGGAGCTGTTTTTT; CDR3aa: CASSLYPEKRETGELFF
v_gene: TRBV4-3; len: 12; j_gene: TRBJ2-1; abundance: -; d_gene: -; CDR3nt: TGCGCCAGCAGCCTGAGGGGGTATGAGCAGTTCTTC; CDR3aa: CASSLRGYEQFF
v_gene: TRBV5-1; len: 16; j_gene: TRBJ2-7; abundance: -; d_gene: TRBD2; CDR3nt: TGCGCCAGCAGCTTGGCGGGAGGACTACCCCCCTACGAGCAGTACTTC; CDR3aa: CASSLAGGLPPYEQYF
v_gene: TRBV2; len: 14; j_gene: TRBJ2-7; abundance: -; d_gene: -; CDR3nt: TGTGCCAGCAGTGGGTCAGCATACTCCTACGAGCAGTACTTC; CDR3aa: CASSGSAYSYEQYF
v_gene: TRBV10-3; len: 16; j_gene: TRBJ2-2; abundance: -; d_gene: TRBD2; CDR3nt: TGTGCCATCAGTGAGTTCTCGGCGGGGGACACCGGGGAGCTGTTTTTT; CDR3aa: CAISEFSAGDTGELFF
v_gene: TRBV28; len: 16; j_gene: TRBJ2-1; abundance: -; d_gene: TRBD2; CDR3nt: TGTGCCAGCATCACACAAGGACTAGCGGGGTGGAATGAGCAGTTCTTC; CDR3aa: CASITQGLAGWNEQFF
v_gene: TRBV2; len: 14; j_gene: TRBJ1-3; abundance: -; d_gene: -; CDR3nt: TGTGCCGCGGGGTCAGGGTTGCCTGGAAACACCATATATTTT; CDR3aa: CAAGSGLPGNTIYF
v_gene: TRBV6-1; len: 16; j_gene: TRBJ1-2; abundance: few; d_gene: -; CDR3nt: TGTGCCAGCAGTGAAGCGGGTTCCGATTTAGTCTATGGCTACACCTTC; CDR3aa: CASSEAGSDLVYGYTF
v_gene: TRBV5-1; len: 15; j_gene: TRBJ1-1; abundance: -; d_gene: TRBD1; CDR3nt: TGCGCCAGCAGCTGGACAGGGGGCGGGAGCACTGAAGCTTTCTTT; CDR3aa: CASSWTGGGSTEAFF
v_gene: TRBV5-5; len: 13; j_gene: TRBJ1-4; abundance: once; d_gene: -; CDR3nt: TGTGCCAGCAGCCCCGATACTAATGAAAAACTGTTTTTT; CDR3aa: CASSPDTNEKLFF
v_gene: TRBV27; len: 15; j_gene: TRBJ2-7; abundance: -; d_gene: TRBD1; CDR3nt: TGTGCCAGCAGTTCACCGGGACAGGGGGATTACGAGCAGTACTTC; CDR3aa: CASSSPGQGDYEQYF
v_gene: TRBV9; len: 16; j_gene: TRBJ2-2; abundance: -; d_gene: TRBD2; CDR3nt: TGTGCCAGCACCCGACTAGCGGGAGCGAACACCGGGGAGCTGTTTTTT; CDR3aa: CASTRLAGANTGELFF
v_gene: TRBV5-1; len: 14; j_gene: TRBJ1-2; abundance: -; d_gene: -; CDR3nt: TGCGCCAGCAGCCCGGTAGTAGGGAACTATGGCTACACCTTC; CDR3aa: CASSPVVGNYGYTF
v_gene: TRBV5-1; len: 15; j_gene: TRBJ2-7; abundance: -; d_gene: -; CDR3nt: TGCGCCAGCTCGACGGGACACCCAGGTTCCTACGAGCAGTACTTC; CDR3aa: CASSTGHPGSYEQYF
v_gene: TRBV7-3; len: 16; j_gene: TRBJ2-3; abundance: -; d_gene: -; CDR3nt: TGTGCCAGCACCCAATTAAGGGTGTCTAGCACAGATACGCAGTATTTT; CDR3aa: CASTQLRVSSTDTQYF
v_gene: TRBV6-5; len: 14; j_gene: TRBJ2-3; abundance: -; d_gene: -; CDR3nt: TGTGCCAGCAGTTACCGACCCCCCGAAGATACGCAGTATTTT; CDR3aa: CASSYRPPEDTQYF
v_gene: TRBV10-1; len: 15; j_gene: TRBJ2-7; abundance: -; d_gene: -; CDR3nt: TGCGCCAGCAGTGACGGACAGACGGGTCGTTACGAGCAGTACTTC; CDR3aa: CASSDGQTGRYEQYF
v_gene: TRBV7-9; len: 15; j_gene: TRBJ2-3; abundance: -; d_gene: -; CDR3nt: TGTGCCAGCAGCTTAATGGGCGGTAGCACAGATACGCAGTATTTT; CDR3aa: CASSLMGGSTDTQYF
v_gene: TRBV5-1; len: 16; j_gene: TRBJ2-3; abundance: -; d_gene: TRBD2; CDR3nt: TGCGCCAGCAGCCGAGGACTAGCGGGAGACACAGATACGCAGTATTTT; CDR3aa: CASSRGLAGDTDTQYF
v_gene: TRBV7-2; len: 14; j_gene: TRBJ2-1; abundance: -; d_gene: TRBD2; CDR3nt: TGTGCCAGCAGCCTGGGGACTAGCGGGAGCGGGCAGTTCTTC; CDR3aa: CASSLGTSGSGQFF
v_gene: TRBV7-2; len: 15; j_gene: TRBJ1-1; abundance: -; d_gene: -; CDR3nt: TGTGCCAGCAGCTTAGCCAGAACCTGGGACACTGAAGCTTTCTTT; CDR3aa: CASSLARTWDTEAFF
v_gene: TRBV7-6; len: 14; j_gene: TRBJ1-1; abundance: -; d_gene: -; CDR3nt: TGTGCCAGCAGCTTAGAACTTGAGGAAAAGATGGCTTTCTTT; CDR3aa: CASSLELEEKMAFF
v_gene: TRBV28; len: 18; j_gene: TRBJ2-7; abundance: -; d_gene: -; CDR3nt: TGTGCCAGCACCCCAGGGGGGACAGCGGTAACCAGCTCCTACGAGCAGTACTTC; CDR3aa: CASTPGGTAVTSSYEQYF
v_gene: TRBV2; len: 14; j_gene: TRBJ2-1; abundance: -; d_gene: -; CDR3nt: TGTGCCAGCAGTGCACCAACACTGAACAATGAGCAGTTCTTC; CDR3aa: CASSAPTLNNEQFF
v_gene: TRBV11-2; len: 14; j_gene: TRBJ2-7; abundance: -; d_gene: -; CDR3nt: TGTGCCAGCAGCTTAGAACGGTATAACTACGAGCAGTACTTC; CDR3aa: CASSLERYNYEQYF
v_gene: TRBV2; len: 15; j_gene: TRBJ2-3; abundance: -; d_gene: -; CDR3nt: TGTGCCAGCAGTGAATTCGAACCTAGCACAGATACGCAGTATTTT; CDR3aa: CASSEFEPSTDTQYF
v_gene: TRBV7-5; len: 19; j_gene: TRBJ1-5; abundance: -; d_gene: -; CDR3nt: TGTGCCAGAAGCTTAATCGGAGTGGGGGGACAATATAGCAATCAGCCCCAGCATTTT; CDR3aa: CARSLIGVGGQYSNQPQHF
v_gene: TRBV27; len: 14; j_gene: TRBJ1-6; abundance: -; d_gene: -; CDR3nt: TGTGCCAGCAGCCGATCCGGGCCCGATTCACCCCTCCACTTT; CDR3aa: CASSRSGPDSPLHF
v_gene: TRBV9; len: 17; j_gene: TRBJ2-7; abundance: -; d_gene: TRBD2; CDR3nt: TGTGCCAGCAGCGTAGACCCGGCTAGCGGGAGCAGGGACGAGCAGTACTTC; CDR3aa: CASSVDPASGSRDEQYF
v_gene: TRBV6-5; len: 14; j_gene: TRBJ1-2; abundance: once; d_gene: -; CDR3nt: TGTGCCAGCAGTTTACGATCAGCTAACTATGGCTACACCTTC; CDR3aa: CASSLRSANYGYTF
v_gene: TRBV5-4; len: 15; j_gene: TRBJ2-3; abundance: -; d_gene: -; CDR3nt: TGTGCCAGCAGCTTGGTAACTCCACAAACAGATACGCAGTATTTT; CDR3aa: CASSLVTPQTDTQYF
v_gene: TRBV11-2; len: 15; j_gene: TRBJ2-7; abundance: -; d_gene: -; CDR3nt: TGTGCCAGCAGCTTTCAAATCCCTGGGCCCTACGAGCAGTACTTC; CDR3aa: CASSFQIPGPYEQYF
v_gene: TRBV19; len: 15; j_gene: TRBJ2-7; abundance: -; d_gene: -; CDR3nt: TGTGCCAGTAGTATTAAGGGTGCTTCTTTCTACGAGCAGTACTTC; CDR3aa: CASSIKGASFYEQYF
v_gene: TRBV9; len: 17; j_gene: TRBJ2-6; abundance: -; d_gene: -; CDR3nt: TGTGCCAGCAGCGTAGGGCTAGGGCTAACTGGGGCCAACGTCCTGACTTTC; CDR3aa: CASSVGLGLTGANVLTF
v_gene: TRBV6-6; len: 13; j_gene: TRBJ2-7; abundance: -; d_gene: -; CDR3nt: TGTGCCAGCAGTCCCCCGGAAAAGTACGAGCAGTACTTC; CDR3aa: CASSPPEKYEQYF
v_gene: TRBV7-2; len: 13; j_gene: TRBJ2-7; abundance: -; d_gene: TRBD1; CDR3nt: TGTGCCAGCAGCTTGGGACAGGGTCGGGAGCAGTACTTC; CDR3aa: CASSLGQGREQYF
v_gene: TRBV5-1; len: 13; j_gene: TRBJ2-1; abundance: -; d_gene: -; CDR3nt: TGCGCCAGCAGCTTGGCTACCCCGGGGGAGCAGTTCTTC; CDR3aa: CASSLATPGEQFF
v_gene: TRBV6-5; len: 13; j_gene: TRBJ2-7; abundance: -; d_gene: -; CDR3nt: TGTGCCAGCAGTTATCTTGACGGCTACGAGCAGTACTTC; CDR3aa: CASSYLDGYEQYF
v_gene: TRBV19; len: 13; j_gene: TRBJ1-1; abundance: -; d_gene: -; CDR3nt: TGTGCCAGTAAAGAATCGAGATGGACTGAAGCTTTCTTT; CDR3aa: CASKESRWTEAFF
v_gene: TRBV14; len: 14; j_gene: TRBJ1-3; abundance: few; d_gene: -; CDR3nt: TGTGCCAGCAGACCCGGGACCTCTGGAAACACCATATATTTT; CDR3aa: CASRPGTSGNTIYF
v_gene: TRBV5-8; len: 10; j_gene: TRBJ2-7; abundance: -; d_gene: -; CDR3nt: TGTGCCAGAGGAGCGACCGAGCAGTACTTC; CDR3aa: CARGATEQYF
v_gene: TRBV28; len: 16; j_gene: TRBJ2-3; abundance: -; d_gene: -; CDR3nt: TGTGCCAGCAGTTTATTTCAGGGTCCAAGCGCAGATACGCAGTATTTT; CDR3aa: CASSLFQGPSADTQYF
v_gene: TRBV7-2; len: 14; j_gene: TRBJ2-7; abundance: -; d_gene: TRBD1; CDR3nt: TGTGCCAGCAGCTTACCGGGACAGAGCTACGAGCAGTACTTC; CDR3aa: CASSLPGQSYEQYF
v_gene: TRBV6-5; len: 15; j_gene: TRBJ1-5; abundance: -; d_gene: TRBD1; CDR3nt: TGTGCCAGCAGGTCCGGGACAGGGTTCAATCAGCCCCAGCATTTT; CDR3aa: CASRSGTGFNQPQHF
v_gene: TRBV5-4; len: 16; j_gene: TRBJ1-6; abundance: -; d_gene: TRBD1; CDR3nt: TGTGCCAGCAGCTTGGAGGGCCGCGGGACAGCTTCACCCCTCCACTTT; CDR3aa: CASSLEGRGTASPLHF
v_gene: TRBV28; len: 14; j_gene: TRBJ2-1; abundance: -; d_gene: TRBD2; CDR3nt: TGTGCCAGCAGGACCGCGCGGGAGGGAGATGAGCAGTTCTTC; CDR3aa: CASRTAREGDEQFF
v_gene: TRBV19; len: 15; j_gene: TRBJ2-7; abundance: -; d_gene: TRBD1; CDR3nt: TGTGCCAGCGCGAGTGACAGGGCTGCTGTCTACGAGCAGTACTTC; CDR3aa: CASASDRAAVYEQYF
v_gene: TRBV5-1; len: 15; j_gene: TRBJ1-1; abundance: -; d_gene: TRBD1; CDR3nt: TGCGCCAGCAGCTCGACAGGGGGCGAATGGACTGAAGCTTTCTTT; CDR3aa: CASSSTGGEWTEAFF
v_gene: TRBV25-1; len: 14; j_gene: TRBJ2-1; abundance: -; d_gene: TRBD2; CDR3nt: TGTGCCAGCAGGAACGGACTAGAGGACAATGAGCAGTTCTTC; CDR3aa: CASRNGLEDNEQFF
v_gene: TRBV7-9; len: 12; j_gene: TRBJ2-7; abundance: -; d_gene: -; CDR3nt: TGTGCCAGCAGCTTACTGGAGTCCGAGCAGTACTTC; CDR3aa: CASSLLESEQYF
v_gene: TRBV27; len: 16; j_gene: TRBJ2-5; abundance: -; d_gene: TRBD2; CDR3nt: TGTGCCAGCAGTTTAGGACTAGGAGTAATTCCAGAGACCCAGTACTTC; CDR3aa: CASSLGLGVIPETQYF
v_gene: TRBV2; len: 14; j_gene: TRBJ1-2; abundance: few; d_gene: -; CDR3nt: TGTGCCAGCAGTGAAAACGCTGCTAACTATGGCTACACCTTC; CDR3aa: CASSENAANYGYTF